The subject of this entry is one T cell receptor beta chain. This record belongs to a study of blood T cell repertoires in COVID-19. Study as a whole: Samples representing acute and convalescent COVID-19 were sourced from the United States, Italy and Spain.

The CDR3 has 12 amino acids. CDR1 MNHEY and CDR2 SVGAGI come from the germline V gene. Trimming removed 4 bases at V and 10 bases at J, with 8 bases between. Under the authors' procedure: Nucleated cell counts were estimated from reference gene primer amplification. Clones were sequenced by immunoSEQ multiplex PCR, and TCRdb holds only the in-frame ones, with some missing. That table supplies the V and J calls and clone size; D and trimming were determined from the DNA. Found here are 65,000 to 85,000 clones, around 86% of them singletons; the top ten hold about 11%. This chain joins TRBV6-5 and TRBJ1-6; no clear D. Sample: peripheral blood. This TCR was sampled from a woman under 30 with acute or convalescent COVID-19. For the CDR3, the DNA is TGTGCCAGCAGTTTCGGAGGATCACCCCTCCACTTT. It encodes CASSFGGSPLHF.